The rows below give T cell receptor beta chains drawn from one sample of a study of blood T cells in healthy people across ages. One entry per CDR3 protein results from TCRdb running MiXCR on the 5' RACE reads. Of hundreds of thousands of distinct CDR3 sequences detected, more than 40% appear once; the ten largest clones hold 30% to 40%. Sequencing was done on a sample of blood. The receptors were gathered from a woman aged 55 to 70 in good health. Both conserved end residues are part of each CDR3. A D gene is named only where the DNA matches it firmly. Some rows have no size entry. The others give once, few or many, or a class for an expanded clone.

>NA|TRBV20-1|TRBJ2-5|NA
TGCAGTGCTAGAGACAGGGGTTTAAGCCGGGAGCAGTACTTC
CSARDRGLSREQYF
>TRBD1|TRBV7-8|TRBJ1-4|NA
TGTGCCAGCAGCTTAGCCCTCTGGACAGGGGATGAAAAACTGTTTTTT
CASSLALWTGDEKLFF
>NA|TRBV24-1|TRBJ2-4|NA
TGTGCCACCAGTGATGGAGGCATTCAGTACTTC
CATSDGGIQYF
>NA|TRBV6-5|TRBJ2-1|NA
TGTGCCTGCAGTTACTCTCCGGGAGCAGATGAGCAGTTCTTC
CACSYSPGADEQFF
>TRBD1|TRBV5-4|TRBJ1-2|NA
TGTGCCAGCAGCTTGGATCCCCCACAGGGGCGCGCCTATGGCTACACCTTC
CASSLDPPQGRAYGYTF
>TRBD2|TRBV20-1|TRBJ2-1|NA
TGCAGTGCTAGAGAACCGGGACTAGCGTATTACAATGAGCAGTTCTTC
CSAREPGLAYYNEQFF
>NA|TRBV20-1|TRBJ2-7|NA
TGCAGTGCTGGCAGGACCTACAATGAGCAGTACTTC
CSAGRTYNEQYF
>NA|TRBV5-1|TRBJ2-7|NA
TGCGCCAGCAGCCCCGGGATAGCGGCTTTTAGCTCCTACAATGAGCAGTACTTC
CASSPGIAAFSSYNEQYF
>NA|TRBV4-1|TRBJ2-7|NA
TGCGCCAGCAGCCACGGAGGGGTTTTCGAGCAGTACTTC
CASSHGGVFEQYF
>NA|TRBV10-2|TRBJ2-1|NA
TGCGCTGTCAAGGGCACCTACAATGAGCAGTTCTTC
CAVKGTYNEQFF
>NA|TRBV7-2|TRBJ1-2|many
TGTGCCAGCAGCTTAGGACCAGCATTAGCTAACTATGGCTACACCTTC
CASSLGPALANYGYTF
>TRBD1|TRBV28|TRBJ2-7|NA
TGTGCCAGCAGTACAGGGGTCGGAAAGGCCCAGTACTTC
CASSTGVGKAQYF
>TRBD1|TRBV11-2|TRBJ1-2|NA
TGTGCCAGCAGCCCCCGCTCAGGGGGCAGCTATGGCTACACCTTC
CASSPRSGGSYGYTF
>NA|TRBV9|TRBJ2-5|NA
TGTGCCAGCAGCGCCACCGGGACAAGGAATGAGCAGTACTTC
CASSATGTRNEQYF
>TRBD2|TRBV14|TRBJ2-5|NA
TGTGCCTGCAGCTTACTAGCGTCCTACAATGAGCAGTACTTC
CACSLLASYNEQYF
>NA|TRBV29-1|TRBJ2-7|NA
TGCAGCGTTGTAACAGGGCCGGAAGCCTACGAGCAGTACTTC
CSVVTGPEAYEQYF
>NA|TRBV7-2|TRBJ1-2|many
TGTGCCAGCAGCCGGGACCTGGTTTATGGTGGCTACACCTTC
CASSRDLVYGGYTF
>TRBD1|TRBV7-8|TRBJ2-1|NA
TGTGCCAGCAGCCTCCGGGACAGGACATCCTACAATGAGCAGTTCTTC
CASSLRDRTSYNEQFF
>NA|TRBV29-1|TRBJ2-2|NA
TGCAGCGCTCGCGGGGACAAAATAGGGAACACCGGGGAGCTGTTTTTT
CSARGDKIGNTGELFF
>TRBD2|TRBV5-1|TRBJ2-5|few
TGCGCCAGCAGCTGGGGGACTAGCAATCAAGAGACCCAGTACTTC
CASSWGTSNQETQYF
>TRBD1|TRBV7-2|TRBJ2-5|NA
TGTGCCAGCAGCTTTAACAGGGGGCGCGGAGAGACCCAGTACTTC
CASSFNRGRGETQYF
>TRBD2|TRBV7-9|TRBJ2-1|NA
TGTGCCAGCAGCGCGGGACGAGCGGGGCAGGATGAGCAGTTCTTC
CASSAGRAGQDEQFF
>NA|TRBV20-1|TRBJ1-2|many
TGCAGTGCTACGGCGCAGGACTTTTATGGCTACACCTTC
CSATAQDFYGYTF
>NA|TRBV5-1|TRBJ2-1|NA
TGCGCCAGCAGCTTGTTAAGCGGACCCTACAATGAGCAGTTCTTC
CASSLLSGPYNEQFF
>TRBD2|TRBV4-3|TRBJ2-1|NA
TGCGCCAGCAGCCAAGATAGTAGCGGGGCGTACAATGAGCAGTTCTTC
CASSQDSSGAYNEQFF
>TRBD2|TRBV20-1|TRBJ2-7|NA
TGCAGTGCTAGTGGACTAGCGGGAGTAGGCGATGAGCAGTACTTC
CSASGLAGVGDEQYF
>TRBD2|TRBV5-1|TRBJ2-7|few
TGCGCCAGCAGCTTGATAGCGGGGAATGACGAGCAGTACTTC
CASSLIAGNDEQYF
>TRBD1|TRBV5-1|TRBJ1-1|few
TGCGCCAGCAGCTCCGGGACAGGGGGCTGCGAAGCTTTCTTT
CASSSGTGGCEAFF
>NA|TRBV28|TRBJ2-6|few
TGTGCCAGCACCGCAGGGTTTGGGGCCAACGTCCTGACTTTC
CASTAGFGANVLTF
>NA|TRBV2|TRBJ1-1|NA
TGTGCCAGCACCCGGGCAGAGGGTGGTGAAGCTTTCTTT
CASTRAEGGEAFF
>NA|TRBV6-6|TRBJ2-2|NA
TGTGCCAGCAGTCGCAGGGATAGCGGGGAGCTGTTTTTT
CASSRRDSGELFF
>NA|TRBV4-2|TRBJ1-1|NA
TGTGCCAGCAGCCATGAAAAGACAGTGAACACTGAAGCTTTCTTT
CASSHEKTVNTEAFF